These T cell receptor beta chains were read from a single sample in a study of blood T cell repertoires in COVID-19. Some clones are missing from TCRdb's copy, which holds only in-frame ones; the method was immunoSEQ multiplex PCR. The sample has around 260,000 clones, 85% seen once. The sequenced sample consisted of peripheral blood. All receptors derive from a human donor in a cohort sampled during active COVID-19. CDR3s include the opening cysteine and the closing phenylalanine or tryptophan. Fields, in order: V gene, J gene, D gene, clone size, CDR3 DNA, CDR3 protein. A D gene is named only where the DNA matches it firmly. Clone size appears in some rows only: once, few, many, or a class for an expanded clone.

v_call: TRBV5-1
j_call: TRBJ2-7
d_call: -
clone_size: -
cdr3_nt: TGCGCCAGCAGCACTAGCCTCCCAAACGAGCAGTACTTC
cdr3_aa: CASSTSLPNEQYF

v_call: TRBV6-5
j_call: TRBJ1-2
d_call: TRBD1
clone_size: -
cdr3_nt: TGTGCCAGCAGACAGGGGAGCGGCTACACCTTC
cdr3_aa: CASRQGSGYTF

v_call: TRBV5-6
j_call: TRBJ2-5
d_call: TRBD2
clone_size: -
cdr3_nt: TGTGCCAGCAGCTTGTGGCCCTCGGGGCGGGAGGAGACCCAGTACTTC
cdr3_aa: CASSLWPSGREETQYF

v_call: TRBV30
j_call: TRBJ1-1
d_call: -
clone_size: once
cdr3_nt: TGTGCCTCAAGGGGGAACACTGAAGCTTTCTTT
cdr3_aa: CASRGNTEAFF

v_call: TRBV19
j_call: TRBJ2-2
d_call: -
clone_size: -
cdr3_nt: TGTGCCAGTAGGGGGCAGGCCGCGAACACCGGGGAGCTGTTTTTT
cdr3_aa: CASRGQAANTGELFF

v_call: TRBV27
j_call: TRBJ2-7
d_call: -
clone_size: few
cdr3_nt: TGTGCCAGCAGTTTCCGCGAGGTGAACGAGCAGTACTTC
cdr3_aa: CASSFREVNEQYF

v_call: TRBV27
j_call: TRBJ2-1
d_call: TRBD2
clone_size: -
cdr3_nt: TGTGCCTCCCGTAGCGGCGGGAGGGCCGTAGGTGAGCAGTTCTTC
cdr3_aa: CASRSGGRAVGEQFF

v_call: TRBV7-9
j_call: TRBJ2-7
d_call: TRBD2
clone_size: -
cdr3_nt: TGTGCCAGCAGCTTACGGGTAGCGGGACGACCTCGGGACGAGCAGTACTTC
cdr3_aa: CASSLRVAGRPRDEQYF

v_call: TRBV15
j_call: TRBJ2-5
d_call: TRBD1
clone_size: -
cdr3_nt: TGTGCCACCAGCAGACAAAACCCGGGGACAGGGGATTTCCAAGAGACCCAGTACTTC
cdr3_aa: CATSRQNPGTGDFQETQYF

v_call: TRBV15
j_call: TRBJ2-2
d_call: -
clone_size: once
cdr3_nt: TGTGCCACCAGCAGAGATCCCACAGGGACGAACACCGGGGAGCTGTTTTTT
cdr3_aa: CATSRDPTGTNTGELFF

v_call: TRBV29-1
j_call: TRBJ1-5
d_call: -
clone_size: -
cdr3_nt: TGCAGCGTTGCGGCAGCAGGGAGGAATCAGCCCCAGCATTTT
cdr3_aa: CSVAAAGRNQPQHF

v_call: TRBV23-1
j_call: TRBJ1-2
d_call: TRBD1
clone_size: -
cdr3_nt: TGCGCCAGCATCGCGAGGACAGGGTGGATCGGCTACACCTTC
cdr3_aa: CASIARTGWIGYTF

v_call: TRBV12-3/TRBV12-4
j_call: TRBJ1-3
d_call: -
clone_size: -
cdr3_nt: TGTGCCAGCAGTATCCCTCCGAGGGACACCATATATTTT
cdr3_aa: CASSIPPRDTIYF

v_call: TRBV29-1
j_call: TRBJ1-5
d_call: TRBD1
clone_size: -
cdr3_nt: TGCAGCGTAGGGGACAGGAATAATCAGCCCCAGCATTTT
cdr3_aa: CSVGDRNNQPQHF

v_call: TRBV19
j_call: TRBJ2-1
d_call: -
clone_size: -
cdr3_nt: TGTGCCAGTAGTACCAACAGGGTGGGTGAGCAGTTCTTC
cdr3_aa: CASSTNRVGEQFF

v_call: TRBV11-3
j_call: TRBJ2-5
d_call: TRBD2
clone_size: -
cdr3_nt: TGTGCCAGCAGCCTGGGGGAGGGGGAGACCCAGTACTTC
cdr3_aa: CASSLGEGETQYF

v_call: TRBV18
j_call: TRBJ1-1
d_call: TRBD1
clone_size: -
cdr3_nt: TGTGCCAGCTCACCACCGATGGGACAGACGAACACTGAAGCTTTCTTT
cdr3_aa: CASSPPMGQTNTEAFF

v_call: TRBV5-1
j_call: TRBJ2-1
d_call: TRBD1
clone_size: -
cdr3_nt: TGCGCCAGCAGCTTGTGGGGACAGGGGGTGAATGAGCAGTTCTTC
cdr3_aa: CASSLWGQGVNEQFF

v_call: TRBV3-1/TRBV3-2
j_call: TRBJ1-4
d_call: -
clone_size: few
cdr3_nt: TGTGCCAGCAGCCAAAGAGGTTTTGAAAAACTGTTTTTT
cdr3_aa: CASSQRGFEKLFF

v_call: TRBV6-6
j_call: TRBJ2-1
d_call: TRBD2
clone_size: -
cdr3_nt: TGTGCCAGCAGTCCCCCGGCTAGCGGGAGAACCTACAATGAGCAGTTCTTC
cdr3_aa: CASSPPASGRTYNEQFF